This T cell receptor beta chain was identified in a study of cytomegalovirus exposure and HLA in healthy donors. Overall study: Approximately 190 million T cells yielded around 120 million unique TCR beta sequences in earlier analysis. Study outcomes and limitations: The availability of immune exposure information extended only to CMV serostatus.

The donors gave bone marrow, and they were healthy. The PCR was carried out with 60 Vbeta primers and 13 Jbeta primers. Clones were read by immunoSEQ multiplex PCR, and TCRdb kept only the in-frame ones, dropping some. The sample carries 150,000 to 200,000 clones, 70% to 80% recorded once. As for this clone: What it binds is not known.

This CDR3 contains 14 residues. CDR1 is WSHSY, CDR2 SAAADI, per germline. V was pared by 4 bases and J by 2 bases, with 9 bases between. This rearrangement joins TRBV10-2 to TRBJ1-3; D is undetermined. Sequenced input: PBMCs. The receptor comes from a woman aged 25 to 39 in good health and CMV-seropositive. The chain's CDR3 is CASSGGGPGNTIYF. CDR3 nucleotide sequence: TGCGCCAGCAGTGGAGGAGGGCCTGGAAACACCATATATTTT.